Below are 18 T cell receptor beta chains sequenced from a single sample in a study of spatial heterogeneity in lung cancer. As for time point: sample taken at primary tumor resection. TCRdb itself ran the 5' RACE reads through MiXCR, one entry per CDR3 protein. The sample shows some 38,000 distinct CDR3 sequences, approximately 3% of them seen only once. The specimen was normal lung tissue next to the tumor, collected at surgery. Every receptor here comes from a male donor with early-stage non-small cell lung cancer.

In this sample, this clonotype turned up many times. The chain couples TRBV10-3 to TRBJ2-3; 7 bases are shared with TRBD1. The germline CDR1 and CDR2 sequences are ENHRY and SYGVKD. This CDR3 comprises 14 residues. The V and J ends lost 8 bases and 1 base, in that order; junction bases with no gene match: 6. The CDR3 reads CAIRQGLGTDTQYF. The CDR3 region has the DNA TGTGCCATCCGACAGGGATTGGGCACAGATACGCAGTATTTT.

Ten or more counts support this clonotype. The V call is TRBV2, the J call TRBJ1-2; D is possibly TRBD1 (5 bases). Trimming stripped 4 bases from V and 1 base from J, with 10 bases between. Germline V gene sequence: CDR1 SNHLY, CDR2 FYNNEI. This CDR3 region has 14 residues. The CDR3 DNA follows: TGTGCCAGCAGTGGGCAGGGTTTTAACTATGGCTACACCTTC. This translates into CASSGQGFNYGYTF.

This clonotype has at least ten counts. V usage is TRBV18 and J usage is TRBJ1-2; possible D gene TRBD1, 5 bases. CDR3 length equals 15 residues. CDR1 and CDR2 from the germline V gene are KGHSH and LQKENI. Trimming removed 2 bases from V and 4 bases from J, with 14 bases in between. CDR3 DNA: TGTGCCAGCTCACCAAATTCAGGGTGGAGCTATGGCTACACCTTC. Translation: CASSPNSGWSYGYTF.

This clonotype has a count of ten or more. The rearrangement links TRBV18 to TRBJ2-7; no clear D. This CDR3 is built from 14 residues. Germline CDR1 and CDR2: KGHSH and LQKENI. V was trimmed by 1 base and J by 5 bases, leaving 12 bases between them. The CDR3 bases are TGTGCCAGCTCACCACAGGGCAGAGGAGACGAGCAGTACTTC. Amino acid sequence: CASSPQGRGDEQYF.

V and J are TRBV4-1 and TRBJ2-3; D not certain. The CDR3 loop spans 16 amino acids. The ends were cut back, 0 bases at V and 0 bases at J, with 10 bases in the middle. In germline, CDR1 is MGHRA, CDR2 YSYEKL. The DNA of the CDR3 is TGCGCCAGCAGCCAAGAGGCCCAGGCTAGCACAGATACGCAGTATTTT. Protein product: CASSQEAQASTDTQYF.

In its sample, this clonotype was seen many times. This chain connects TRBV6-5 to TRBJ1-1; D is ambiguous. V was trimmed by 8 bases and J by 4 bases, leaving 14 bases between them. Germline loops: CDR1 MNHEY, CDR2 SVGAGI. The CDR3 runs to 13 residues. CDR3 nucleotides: TGTGCCAGCTATCTGACAACCGGCACTGAAGCTTTCTTT. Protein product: CASYLTTGTEAFF.

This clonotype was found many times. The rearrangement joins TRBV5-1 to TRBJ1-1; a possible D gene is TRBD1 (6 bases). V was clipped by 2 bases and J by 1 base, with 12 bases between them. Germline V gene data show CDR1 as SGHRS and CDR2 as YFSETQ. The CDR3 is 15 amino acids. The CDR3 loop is CASSFTGTKNTEAFF. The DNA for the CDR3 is TGCGCCAGCAGCTTCACAGGGACTAAGAACACTGAAGCTTTCTTT.

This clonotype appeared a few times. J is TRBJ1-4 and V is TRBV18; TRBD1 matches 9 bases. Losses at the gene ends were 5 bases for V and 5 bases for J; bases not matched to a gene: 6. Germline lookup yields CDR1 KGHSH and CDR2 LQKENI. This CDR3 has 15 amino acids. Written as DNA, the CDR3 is TGTGCCAGCTCATCCCCGGGACAGGGAAATGAAAAACTGTTTTTT. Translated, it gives CASSSPGQGNEKLFF.

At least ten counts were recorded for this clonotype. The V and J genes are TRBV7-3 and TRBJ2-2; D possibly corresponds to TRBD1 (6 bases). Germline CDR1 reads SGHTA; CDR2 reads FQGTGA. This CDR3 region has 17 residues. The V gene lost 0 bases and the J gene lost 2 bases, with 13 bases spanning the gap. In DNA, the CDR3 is TGTGCCAGCAGCTTAACCCCAGGGGATCCAAACACCGGGGAGCTGTTTTTT. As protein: CASSLTPGDPNTGELFF.

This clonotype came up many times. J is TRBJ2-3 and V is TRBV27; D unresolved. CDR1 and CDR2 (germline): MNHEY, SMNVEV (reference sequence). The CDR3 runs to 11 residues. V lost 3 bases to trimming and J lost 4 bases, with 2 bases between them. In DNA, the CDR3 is TGTGCCAGCAGTTTTGCAGATACGCAGTATTTT. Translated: CASSFADTQYF.

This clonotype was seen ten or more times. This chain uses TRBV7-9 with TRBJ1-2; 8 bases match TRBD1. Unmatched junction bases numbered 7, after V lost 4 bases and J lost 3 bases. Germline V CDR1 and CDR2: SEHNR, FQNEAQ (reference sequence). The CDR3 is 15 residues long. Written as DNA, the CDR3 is TGTGCCAGCAGCTCCTTTGGACAGGGAGACTATGGCTACACCTTC. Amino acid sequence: CASSSFGQGDYGYTF.

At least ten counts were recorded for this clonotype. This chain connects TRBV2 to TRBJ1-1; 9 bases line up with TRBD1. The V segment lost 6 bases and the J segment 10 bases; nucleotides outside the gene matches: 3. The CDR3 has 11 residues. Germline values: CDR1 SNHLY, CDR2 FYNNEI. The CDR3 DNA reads TGTGCCAGCAGGGGACAGGGACCAGCTTTCTTT. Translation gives CASRGQGPAFF.

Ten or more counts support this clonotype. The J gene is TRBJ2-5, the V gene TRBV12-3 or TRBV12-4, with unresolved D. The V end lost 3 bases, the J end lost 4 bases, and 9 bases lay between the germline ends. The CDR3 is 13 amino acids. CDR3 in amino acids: CASSFSLSETQYF. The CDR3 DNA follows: TGTGCCAGCAGTTTTTCGCTATCAGAGACCCAGTACTTC.

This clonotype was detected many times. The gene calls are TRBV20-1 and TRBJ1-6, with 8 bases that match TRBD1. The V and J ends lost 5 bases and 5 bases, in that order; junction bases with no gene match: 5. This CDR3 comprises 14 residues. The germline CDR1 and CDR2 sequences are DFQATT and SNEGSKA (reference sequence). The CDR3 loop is CSAHQGADNSPLHF. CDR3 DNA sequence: TGCAGTGCTCATCAGGGGGCGGATAATTCACCCCTCCACTTT.

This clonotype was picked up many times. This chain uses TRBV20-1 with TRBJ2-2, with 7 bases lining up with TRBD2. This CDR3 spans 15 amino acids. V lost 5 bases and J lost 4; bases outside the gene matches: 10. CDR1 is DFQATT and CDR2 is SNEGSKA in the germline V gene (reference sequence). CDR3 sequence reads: CSAEKWTSITGELFF. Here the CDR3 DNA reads TGCAGTGCTGAGAAATGGACTAGTATCACCGGGGAGCTGTTTTTT.

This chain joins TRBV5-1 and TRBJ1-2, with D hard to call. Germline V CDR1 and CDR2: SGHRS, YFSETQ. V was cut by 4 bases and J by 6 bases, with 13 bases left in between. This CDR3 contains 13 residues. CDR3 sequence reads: CASSPQESHGYTF. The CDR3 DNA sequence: TGCGCCAGCAGCCCTCAGGAATCGCATGGCTACACCTTC.

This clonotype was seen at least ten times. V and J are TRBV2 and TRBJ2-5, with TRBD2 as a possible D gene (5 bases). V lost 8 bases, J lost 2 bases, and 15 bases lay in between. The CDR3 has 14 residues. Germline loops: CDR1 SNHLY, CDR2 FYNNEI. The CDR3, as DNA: TGTGCCAGCTGCCGGGGAGCAGTACAAGAGACCCAGTACTTC. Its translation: CASCRGAVQETQYF.

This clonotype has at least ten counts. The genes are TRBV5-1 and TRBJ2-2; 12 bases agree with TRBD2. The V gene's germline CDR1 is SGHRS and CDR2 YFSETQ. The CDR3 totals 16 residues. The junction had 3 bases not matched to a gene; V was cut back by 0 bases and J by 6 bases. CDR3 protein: CASSLGLAGDAGELFF. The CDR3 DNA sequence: TGCGCCAGCAGCTTGGGACTAGCGGGAGATGCCGGGGAGCTGTTTTTT.